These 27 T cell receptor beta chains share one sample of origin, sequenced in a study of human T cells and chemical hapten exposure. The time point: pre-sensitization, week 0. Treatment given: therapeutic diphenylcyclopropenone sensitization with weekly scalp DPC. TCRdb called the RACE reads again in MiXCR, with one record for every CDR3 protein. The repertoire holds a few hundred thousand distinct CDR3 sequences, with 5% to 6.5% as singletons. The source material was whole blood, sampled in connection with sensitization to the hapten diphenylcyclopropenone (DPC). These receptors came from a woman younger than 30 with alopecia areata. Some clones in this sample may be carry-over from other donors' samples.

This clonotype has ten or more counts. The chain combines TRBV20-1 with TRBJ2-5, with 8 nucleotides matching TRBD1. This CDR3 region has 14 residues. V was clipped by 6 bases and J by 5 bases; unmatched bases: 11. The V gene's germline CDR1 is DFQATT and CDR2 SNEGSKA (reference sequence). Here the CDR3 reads CSACRTGRVETQYF. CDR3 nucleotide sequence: TGCAGTGCCTGTAGGACAGGGAGAGTGGAGACCCAGTACTTC.

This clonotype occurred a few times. CDR3 protein: CSVQGNHGYTF. The DNA for the CDR3 is TGCAGCGTCCAGGGCAATCATGGCTACACCTTC. The chain uses TRBV29-1 and TRBJ1-2; D possibly corresponds to TRBD1 (5 bases). Looked up from germline, CDR1 is SQVTM and CDR2 is ANQGSEA. There are 11 residues in the CDR3. Trimming removed 6 bases from V and 6 bases from J, with 11 bases in between.

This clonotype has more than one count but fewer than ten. For the CDR3, the DNA is TGTGCCAGCAGCCGGGACGGACCCGTAGGTTCACCCCTCCACTTT. It encodes CASSRDGPVGSPLHF. The V and J genes are TRBV13 and TRBJ1-6, with a possible D match to TRBD1 (5 bases). This CDR3 region has 15 residues. Germline CDR1 is PRHDT and CDR2 is FYEKMQ (reference sequence). The V end lost 5 bases, the J end lost 9 bases, and 17 bases lay between the germline ends.

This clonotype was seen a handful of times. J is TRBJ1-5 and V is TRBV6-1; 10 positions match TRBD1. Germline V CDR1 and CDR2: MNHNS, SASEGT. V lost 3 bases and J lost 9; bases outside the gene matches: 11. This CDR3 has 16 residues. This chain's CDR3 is CASSDVLRDRGWPQHF. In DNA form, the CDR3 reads TGTGCCAGCAGTGATGTTTTACGGGACAGGGGTTGGCCCCAGCATTTT.

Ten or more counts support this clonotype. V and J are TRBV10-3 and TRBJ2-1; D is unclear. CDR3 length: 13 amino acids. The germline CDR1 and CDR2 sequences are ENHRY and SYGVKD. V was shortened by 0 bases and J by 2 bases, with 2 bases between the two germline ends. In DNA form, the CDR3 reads TGTGCCATCAGTGAGTCCGCCTACAATGAGCAGTTCTTC. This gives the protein CAISESAYNEQFF.

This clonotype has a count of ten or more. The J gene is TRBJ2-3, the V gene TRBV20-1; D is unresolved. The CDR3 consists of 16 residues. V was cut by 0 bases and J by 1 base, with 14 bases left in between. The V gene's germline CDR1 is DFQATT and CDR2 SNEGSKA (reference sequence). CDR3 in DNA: TGCAGTGCTAGAGATGGGGTAGCAGCGCGCACAGATACGCAGTATTTT. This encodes CSARDGVAARTDTQYF.

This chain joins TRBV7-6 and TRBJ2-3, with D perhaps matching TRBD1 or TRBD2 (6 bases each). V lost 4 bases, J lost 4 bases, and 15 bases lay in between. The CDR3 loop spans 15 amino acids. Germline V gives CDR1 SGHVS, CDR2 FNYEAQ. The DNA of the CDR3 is TGTGCCAGCAGCTCGCCCACCGGGGGCCCAGATACGCAGTATTTT. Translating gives CASSSPTGGPDTQYF.

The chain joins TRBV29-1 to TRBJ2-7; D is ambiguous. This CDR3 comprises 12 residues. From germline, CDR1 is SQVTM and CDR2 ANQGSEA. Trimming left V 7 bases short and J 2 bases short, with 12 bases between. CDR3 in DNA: TGCAGCGGTGTGGTTCCCCCCTACGAGCAGTACTTC. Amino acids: CSGVVPPYEQYF.

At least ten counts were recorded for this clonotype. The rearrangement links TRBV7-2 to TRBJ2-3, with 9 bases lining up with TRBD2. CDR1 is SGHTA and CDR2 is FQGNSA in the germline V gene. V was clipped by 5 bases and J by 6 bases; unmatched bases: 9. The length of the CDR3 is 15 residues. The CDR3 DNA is TGTGCCAGCAGCCCCAGCGGGGCGGGAGGGGATACGCAGTATTTT. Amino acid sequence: CASSPSGAGGDTQYF.

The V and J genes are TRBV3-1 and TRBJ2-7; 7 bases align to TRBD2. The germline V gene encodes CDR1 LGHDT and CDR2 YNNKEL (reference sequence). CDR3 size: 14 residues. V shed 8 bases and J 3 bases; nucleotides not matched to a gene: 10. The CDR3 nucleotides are TGTGCCAGCGCTCGGACTAGTACTCTCTACGAGCAGTACTTC. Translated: CASARTSTLYEQYF.

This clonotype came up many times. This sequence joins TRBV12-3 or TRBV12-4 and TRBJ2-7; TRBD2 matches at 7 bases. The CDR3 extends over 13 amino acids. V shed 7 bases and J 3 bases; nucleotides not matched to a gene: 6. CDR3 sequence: CASNPGEGYEQYF. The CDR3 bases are TGTGCCAGCAACCCCGGGGAGGGCTACGAGCAGTACTTC.

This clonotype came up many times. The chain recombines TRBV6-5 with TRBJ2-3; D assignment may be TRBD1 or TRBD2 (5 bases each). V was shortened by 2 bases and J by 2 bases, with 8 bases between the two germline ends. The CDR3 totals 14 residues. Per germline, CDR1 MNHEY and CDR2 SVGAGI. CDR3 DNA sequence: TGTGCCAGCAGTTACGGGGGTCACACAGATACGCAGTATTTT. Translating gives CASSYGGHTDTQYF.

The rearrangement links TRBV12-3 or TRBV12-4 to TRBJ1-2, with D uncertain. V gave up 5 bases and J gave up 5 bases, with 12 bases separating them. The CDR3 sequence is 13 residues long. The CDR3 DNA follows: TGTGCCAGCAGTCCCTGGTTGATGTATGGCTACACCTTC. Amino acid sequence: CASSPWLMYGYTF.

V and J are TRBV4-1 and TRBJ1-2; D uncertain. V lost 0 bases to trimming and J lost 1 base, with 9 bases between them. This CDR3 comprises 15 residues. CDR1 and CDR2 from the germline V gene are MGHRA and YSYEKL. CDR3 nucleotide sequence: TGCGCCAGCAGCCAAGATGTCGCACTTAACTATGGCTACACCTTC. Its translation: CASSQDVALNYGYTF.

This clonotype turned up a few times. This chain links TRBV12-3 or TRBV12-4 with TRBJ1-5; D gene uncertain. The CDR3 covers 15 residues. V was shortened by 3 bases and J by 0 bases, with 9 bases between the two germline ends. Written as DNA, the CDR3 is TGTGCCAGCAGTTTCGGCCAGGTTAGCAATCAGCCCCAGCATTTT. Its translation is CASSFGQVSNQPQHF.

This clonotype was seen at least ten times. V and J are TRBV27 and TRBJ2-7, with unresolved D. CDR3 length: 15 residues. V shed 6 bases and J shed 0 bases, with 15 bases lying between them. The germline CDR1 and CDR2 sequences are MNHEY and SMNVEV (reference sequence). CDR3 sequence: CASRLKGGFSYEQYF. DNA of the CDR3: TGTGCCAGCAGACTCAAGGGTGGTTTCTCCTACGAGCAGTACTTC.

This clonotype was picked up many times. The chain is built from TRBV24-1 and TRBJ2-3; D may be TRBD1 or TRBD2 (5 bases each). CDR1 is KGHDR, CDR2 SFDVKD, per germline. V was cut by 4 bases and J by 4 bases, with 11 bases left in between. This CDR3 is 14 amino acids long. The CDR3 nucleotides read TGTGCCACCAGTGACTCCATGGGGGCAGATACGCAGTATTTT. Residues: CATSDSMGADTQYF.

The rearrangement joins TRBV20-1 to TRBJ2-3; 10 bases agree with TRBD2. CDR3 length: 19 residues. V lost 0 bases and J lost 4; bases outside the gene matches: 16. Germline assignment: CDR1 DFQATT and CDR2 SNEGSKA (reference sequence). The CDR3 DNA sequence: TGCAGTGCTAGAGACCAGCGGGGGGGCATCCGGGTCGTCGCAGATACGCAGTATTTT. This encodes CSARDQRGGIRVVADTQYF.

CDR3 in amino acids: CSTSASGYTEAFF. Written as DNA, the CDR3 is TGCAGTACTTCCGCATCGGGCTACACTGAAGCTTTCTTT. This rearrangement joins TRBV20-1 to TRBJ1-1; D unresolved. Germline V gene data show CDR1 as DFQATT and CDR2 as SNEGSKA (reference sequence). This CDR3 region has 13 residues. Trimming removed 8 bases from V and 3 bases from J, with 16 bases in between.

The CDR3 loop is CSASSEVNTEAFF. DNA for the CDR3: TGCAGTGCTAGTTCGGAAGTGAACACTGAAGCTTTCTTT. The chain joins TRBV20-1 to TRBJ1-1; D gene uncertain. The CDR3 totals 13 residues. CDR1 and CDR2 from the germline V gene are DFQATT and SNEGSKA (reference sequence). V was shortened by 3 bases and J by 0 bases, with 8 bases between the two germline ends.

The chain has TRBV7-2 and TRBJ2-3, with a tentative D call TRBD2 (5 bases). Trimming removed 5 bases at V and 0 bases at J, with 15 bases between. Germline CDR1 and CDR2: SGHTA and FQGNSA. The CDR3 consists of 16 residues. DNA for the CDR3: TGTGCCAGCAGCCCCTGGACTGGCCTAAGCACAGATACGCAGTATTTT. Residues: CASSPWTGLSTDTQYF.

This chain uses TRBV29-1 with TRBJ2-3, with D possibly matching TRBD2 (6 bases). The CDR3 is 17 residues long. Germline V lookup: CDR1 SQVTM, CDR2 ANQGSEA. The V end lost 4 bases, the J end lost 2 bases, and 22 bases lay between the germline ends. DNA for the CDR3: TGCAGCGTTGCAGGGCGGGGCCTAACGATCCCCACAGATACGCAGTATTTT. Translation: CSVAGRGLTIPTDTQYF.

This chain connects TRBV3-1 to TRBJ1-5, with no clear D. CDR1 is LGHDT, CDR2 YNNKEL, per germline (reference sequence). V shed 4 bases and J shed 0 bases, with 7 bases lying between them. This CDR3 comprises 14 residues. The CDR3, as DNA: TGTGCCAGCAGCCCCGGGGTTAGCAATCAGCCCCAGCATTTT. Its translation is CASSPGVSNQPQHF.

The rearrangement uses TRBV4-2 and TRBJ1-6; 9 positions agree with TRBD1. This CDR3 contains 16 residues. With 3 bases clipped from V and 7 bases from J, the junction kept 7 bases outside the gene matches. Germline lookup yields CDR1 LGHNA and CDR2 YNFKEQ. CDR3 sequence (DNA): TGTGCCAGCAGCCAGGCTCTTGGGACAGGGAATTCACCCCTCCACTTT. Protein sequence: CASSQALGTGNSPLHF.

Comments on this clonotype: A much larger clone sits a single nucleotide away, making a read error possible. Here the CDR3 reads CASSWQNTEAFF. In DNA, the CDR3 is TGTGCCAGCAGTTGGCAGAACACTGAAGCTTTCTTT. The chain couples TRBV12-3 or TRBV12-4 to TRBJ1-1; no definite D call. The CDR3 is made up of 12 amino acids. V gave up 4 bases and J gave up 1 base, with 4 bases separating them.

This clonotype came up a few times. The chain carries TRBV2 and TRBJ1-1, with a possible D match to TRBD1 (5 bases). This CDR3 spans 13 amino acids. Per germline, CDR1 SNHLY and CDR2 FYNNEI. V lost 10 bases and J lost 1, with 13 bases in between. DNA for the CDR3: TGTGCCACCAACCTAAGGGGGAACACTGAAGCTTTCTTT. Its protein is CATNLRGNTEAFF.

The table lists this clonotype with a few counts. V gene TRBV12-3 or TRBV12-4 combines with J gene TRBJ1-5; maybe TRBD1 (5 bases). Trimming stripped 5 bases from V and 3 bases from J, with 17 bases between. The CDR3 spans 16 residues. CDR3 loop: CASSPDIDRLNQPQHF. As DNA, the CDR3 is TGTGCCAGCAGTCCTGATATAGACAGACTCAATCAGCCCCAGCATTTT.